This T cell receptor beta chain originates from a study of cytomegalovirus exposure and HLA in healthy donors. The wider study: There were under 140 million unique TCR beta sequences, drawn from about 200 million T cells, in an earlier analysis. Study observations and caveats: In a later analysis, CMV-associated beta chains were mostly HLA-associated, it appeared. What TCR beta sequences reportedly achieved was accurate prediction of HLA-A and HLA-B alleles in most subjects.

In this sample, this clone turned up once. Its cognate antigen is unknown. J was trimmed by 1 base and V by 5 bases; bases with no gene match: 6. The germline gives CDR1 MNHNY, CDR2 SVGAGI (reference sequence). The CDR3 spans 16 residues. Nominally healthy donors provided the samples, though records likely missed some immune exposures. 60 Vbeta and 13 Jbeta primers were used in PCR. The data were produced by immunoSEQ multiplex PCR, yet TCRdb's version contains in-frame clones alone and is incomplete. Here the sample spans around 180,000 clones, roughly 85% being singletons. This sequence joins TRBV6-6 and TRBJ1-5, with 9 bases aligning to TRBD1. Specimen: PBMCs. This clonotype was obtained from a boy between 2 and 10 years old in good health and CMV-seronegative. CDR3 in DNA: TGTGCCAGCAGTAGTACAGGGGGCAGGAGCAATCAGCCCCAGCATTTT. It encodes CASSSTGGRSNQPQHF.